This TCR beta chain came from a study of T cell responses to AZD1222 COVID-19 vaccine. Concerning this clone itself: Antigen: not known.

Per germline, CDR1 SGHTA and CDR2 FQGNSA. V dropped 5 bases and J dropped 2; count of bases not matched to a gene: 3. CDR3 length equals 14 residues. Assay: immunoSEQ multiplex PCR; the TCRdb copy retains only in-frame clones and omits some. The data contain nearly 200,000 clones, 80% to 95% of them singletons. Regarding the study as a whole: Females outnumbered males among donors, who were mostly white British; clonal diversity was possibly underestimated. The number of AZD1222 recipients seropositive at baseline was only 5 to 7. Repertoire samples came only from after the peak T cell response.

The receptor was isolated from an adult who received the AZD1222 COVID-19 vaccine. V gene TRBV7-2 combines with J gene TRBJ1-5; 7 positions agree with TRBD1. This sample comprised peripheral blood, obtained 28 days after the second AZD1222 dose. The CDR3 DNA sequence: TGTGCCAGCAGCCTGACAGGGCGCAATCAGCCCCAGCATTTT. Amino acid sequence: CASSLTGRNQPQHF. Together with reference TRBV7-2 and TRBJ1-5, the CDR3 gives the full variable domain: GAGVSQSPSNKVTEKGKDVELRCDPISGHTALYWYRQSLGQGLEFLIYFQGNSAPDKSGLPSDRFSAERTGGSVSTLTIQRTQQEDSAVYLCASSLTGRNQPQHFGDGTRLSIL.